The 30 T cell receptor beta chains presented below share a single source sample, sequenced in a study of T cells in Graves' hyperthyroidism and ophthalmopathy. It was RNA transcripts that yielded the amplified TCR beta CDR3 regions. HTBI primers were the set used in a first-round RT-PCR of the TCR CDR3. One entry per CDR3 protein, called by TCRdb with MiXCR from the multiplex PCR reads. The sample has 500,000 or so distinct CDR3 sequences; 17% are singletons. Sequenced material: blood. The receptors derive from a woman younger than 30 with Graves' ophthalmopathy.

This clonotype was observed a few times. This chain links TRBV4-3 with TRBJ2-7; TRBD2 matches at 9 bases. Germline CDR1 is LGHNA and CDR2 is YSLEER. CDR3 length: 16 residues. With V trimmed by 4 bases and J by 4 bases, 11 bases remained unmatched. The CDR3 region is CASSLTSGSGSYEQYF. The CDR3 DNA is TGCGCCAGCAGCCTGACTTCGGGTAGCGGGAGTTACGAGCAGTACTTC.

In its sample, this clonotype was seen a few times. The CDR3 reads CARTITDTQYF. CDR3 bases: TGTGCCAGGACAATCACAGATACGCAGTATTTT. The chain recombines TRBV19 with TRBJ2-3, with no clear D. CDR1 is LNHDA and CDR2 is SQIVND in the germline V gene (reference sequence). Between the trimmed V and J ends, which lost 9 bases and 2 bases, there was a span of 6 bases. The CDR3 is made up of 11 amino acids.

This clonotype appeared a few times. J is TRBJ2-7 and V is TRBV2; TRBD1 matches at 8 bases. Germline loops: CDR1 SNHLY, CDR2 FYNNEI. The CDR3 runs 11 residues. Losses at the gene ends were 7 bases for V and 5 bases for J; bases not matched to a gene: 1. This chain's CDR3 is CASNRGNEQYF. Here the CDR3 DNA reads TGTGCCAGCAACAGGGGGAACGAGCAGTACTTC.

The chain combines TRBV12-3 or TRBV12-4 with TRBJ1-5; perhaps TRBD1 as D (6 bases). V was trimmed by 7 bases and J by 5 bases, leaving 12 bases between them. The CDR3 length is 13 residues. CDR3 sequence: CASTGQEDQPQHF. The CDR3, as DNA: TGTGCCAGCACGGGACAAGAAGATCAGCCCCAGCATTTT.

This clonotype was seen a few times. This chain links TRBV14 with TRBJ1-2; D gene uncertain. Trimming left V 4 bases short and J 1 base short, with 13 bases between. This CDR3 is 15 amino acids long. Looked up from germline, CDR1 is SGHDN and CDR2 is FVKESK. CDR3 residues: CASSLLDEGNYGYTF. CDR3 DNA sequence: TGTGCCAGCAGCCTCCTCGATGAGGGTAACTATGGCTACACCTTC.

There are many counts of this clonotype. This chain connects TRBV7-6 to TRBJ2-5; D gene uncertain. V lost 3 bases and J lost 3, with 5 bases in between. Germline V CDR1 and CDR2: SGHVS, FNYEAQ. The CDR3 contains 12 residues. The CDR3 spells CASSLSEETQYF. The CDR3 coding sequence is TGTGCCAGCAGCTTGTCAGAAGAGACCCAGTACTTC.

This clonotype has ten or more counts. The chain has TRBV6-1 and TRBJ2-2; D tentatively reads TRBD1 or TRBD2 (5 bases each). Trimming cost V 5 bases and J 5 bases, with 15 bases left between them. CDR3 length: 15 amino acids. Per germline, CDR1 MNHNS and CDR2 SASEGT. The CDR3 DNA reads TGTGCCAGCAGTAACCCGGGACGTCGAACCGGGGAGCTGTTTTTT. This translates into CASSNPGRRTGELFF.

This clonotype turned up a few times. This chain connects TRBV4-1 to TRBJ2-7; 13 bases align to TRBD2. The CDR3 sequence is 17 residues long. Trimming at V came to 4 bases and at J to 0 bases, leaving 6 bases not matched to a gene. Germline CDR1 is MGHRA and CDR2 is YSYEKL. CDR3 sequence: CASSPGLAGTRSYEQYF. The CDR3 DNA sequence: TGCGCCAGCAGCCCGGGACTAGCGGGGACTCGCTCCTACGAGCAGTACTTC.

The chain carries TRBV5-5 and TRBJ2-7, with D possibly TRBD1 on 6 matching bases. V lost 4 bases and J 3 bases, leaving 11 bases between the germline ends. Germline CDR1 is SGHKS and CDR2 is YYEKEE (reference sequence). The CDR3 extends over 13 amino acids. CDR3 in DNA: TGTGCCAGCAGCCGGACAGAGTTCTACGAGCAGTACTTC. This gives the protein CASSRTEFYEQYF.

This clonotype was counted at least ten times. The chain carries TRBV10-3 and TRBJ2-1; 8 bases are a match to TRBD1. This CDR3 is 16 amino acids long. After removal of 0 bases from V and 8 bases from J, the junction contained 9 bases not matched to a gene. The germline CDR1 and CDR2 sequences are ENHRY and SYGVKD. The CDR3 region has the DNA TGTGCCATCAGTGAGTCGAAAGGACAGGGAATATATGAGCAGTTCTTC. This gives the protein CAISESKGQGIYEQFF.

A few counts support this clonotype. The chain recombines TRBV20-1 with TRBJ2-5, with TRBD1 as a possible D gene (5 bases). This CDR3 spans 12 amino acids. The V end lost 0 bases, the J end lost 5 bases, and 7 bases lay between the germline ends. CDR1 and CDR2 from the germline V gene are DFQATT and SNEGSKA (reference sequence). The CDR3 coding sequence is TGCAGTGCTAGAGACAGGGTTGAGACCCAGTACTTC. Translating it yields CSARDRVETQYF.

Only a few counts were recorded for this clonotype. The V and J genes are TRBV20-1 and TRBJ1-1; tentatively, D is TRBD1 (5 bases). V was pared by 0 bases and J by 2 bases, with 13 bases between. The CDR3 consists of 15 residues. Germline CDR1 reads DFQATT; CDR2 reads SNEGSKA (reference sequence). The CDR3 reads CSARDSRGVNTEAFF. The CDR3, as DNA: TGCAGTGCTAGAGATAGTCGGGGCGTTAACACTGAAGCTTTCTTT.

This clonotype was detected a few times. The rearrangement uses TRBV3-1 and TRBJ1-6; D perhaps matches TRBD1 (6 bases). Trimming pared 4 bases from V and 0 bases from J, leaving 13 bases between. CDR3 size: 17 residues. Germline lookup yields CDR1 LGHDT and CDR2 YNNKEL (reference sequence). For the CDR3, the DNA is TGTGCCAGCAGCCGCATCAGGGGCAGCTCCTATAATTCACCCCTCCACTTT. Protein product: CASSRIRGSSYNSPLHF.

This chain connects TRBV10-1 to TRBJ2-1; D gene uncertain. Germline assignment: CDR1 WNHNN and CDR2 SYGVQD (reference sequence). V lost 3 bases, J lost 1 base, and 10 bases lay in between. The CDR3 is made up of 15 amino acids. The DNA for the CDR3 is TGCGCCAGCAGTGATAGGCAGACATCCTACAATGAGCAGTTCTTC. Amino acid sequence: CASSDRQTSYNEQFF.

The chain has TRBV28 and TRBJ2-5, with D uncertain. The V gene lost 5 bases and the J gene lost 4 bases, with 11 bases spanning the gap. The CDR3 has 13 amino acids. CDR1 is MDHEN and CDR2 is SYDVKM in the germline V gene. Here the CDR3 reads CASSPRFPETQYF. The DNA for the CDR3 is TGTGCCAGCAGTCCCCGTTTTCCAGAGACCCAGTACTTC.

J is TRBJ2-5 and V is TRBV5-6; TRBD2 matches at 11 bases. V lost 4 bases to trimming and J lost 2 bases; unmatched junction nucleotides: 7. CDR1 is SGHDT, CDR2 YYEEEE, per germline. This CDR3 spans 16 amino acids. In DNA, the CDR3 is TGTGCCAGCAGCCCGGGACTAGCGGAAATACAAGAGACCCAGTACTTC. Amino acid sequence: CASSPGLAEIQETQYF.

This clonotype appeared a few times. The chain carries TRBV12-3 or TRBV12-4 and TRBJ2-7, with D possibly being TRBD2 (5 bases). V was shortened by 6 bases and J by 1 base, with 10 bases between the two germline ends. CDR3 length: 13 residues. The CDR3 reads CASSSGMSYEQYF. The CDR3 nucleotides read TGTGCCAGCAGCTCGGGAATGTCCTACGAGCAGTACTTC.

This clonotype appeared once. The chain uses TRBV14 and TRBJ2-3; 13 bases are shared with TRBD2. V gave up 2 bases and J gave up 4 bases; unmatched junction bases: 3. The CDR3 totals 16 residues. Germline V gene lookup returns CDR1 SGHDN and CDR2 FVKESK. CDR3 nucleotide sequence: TGTGCCAGCAGCCAAAGGACTAGCGGGAGTGCAGATACGCAGTATTTT. Encoded protein: CASSQRTSGSADTQYF.

At least ten counts were recorded for this clonotype. This rearrangement joins TRBV6-1 to TRBJ1-6; 7 nucleotides agree with TRBD1. The CDR3 totals 14 residues. J was trimmed by 10 bases and V by 6 bases; bases with no gene match: 9. The germline V gene encodes CDR1 MNHNS and CDR2 SASEGT. The CDR3 reads CASRTQGDTSPLHF. The CDR3 bases are TGTGCCAGCAGGACTCAGGGGGATACCTCACCCCTCCACTTT.

This clonotype was recorded a few times. The V and J genes are TRBV7-8 and TRBJ1-5; D is unclear. The V end lost 1 base, the J end lost 1 base, and 8 bases lay between the germline ends. CDR3 length: 15 amino acids. In germline, CDR1 is SGHVS, CDR2 FQNEAQ. CDR3 bases: TGTGCCAGCAGCTTAGAGGTGCGGAGCAATCAGCCCCAGCATTTT. Protein product: CASSLEVRSNQPQHF.

The V and J genes are TRBV4-1 and TRBJ1-3; D gene unclear. V was pared by 0 bases and J by 0 bases, with 9 bases between. Germline assignment: CDR1 MGHRA and CDR2 YSYEKL. This CDR3 has 16 residues. In DNA, the CDR3 is TGCGCCAGCAGCCAAGATCGGCAGAGCTCTGGAAACACCATATATTTT. It codes for CASSQDRQSSGNTIYF.

There are a few counts of this clonotype. V is TRBV6-1 and J is TRBJ1-4; 7 bases line up with TRBD1. V shed 8 bases, J shed 7 bases, and the junction held 10 bases outside the gene matches. The CDR3 totals 14 residues. The germline V gene has CDR1 MNHNS and CDR2 SASEGT. CDR3 amino acids: CASQGVQGSEKLFF. The CDR3 region has the DNA TGTGCCAGCCAGGGGGTACAGGGGAGTGAAAAACTGTTTTTT.

This clonotype was found many times. The chain has TRBV27 and TRBJ2-5; D is undetermined. Trimming removed 8 bases from V and 1 base from J, with 2 bases in between. The CDR3 spans 10 residues. Germline V gives CDR1 MNHEY, CDR2 SMNVEV (reference sequence). CDR3: CASVQETQYF. CDR3 bases: TGTGCCAGCGTCCAAGAGACCCAGTACTTC.

This clonotype was detected only once. The chain joins TRBV4-1 to TRBJ2-2; maybe TRBD1 (5 bases). Germline V gene sequence: CDR1 MGHRA, CDR2 YSYEKL. The V end lost 1 base, the J end lost 1 base, and 13 bases lay between the germline ends. CDR3 length: 17 amino acids. This chain's CDR3 is CASSQGSRGQNTGELFF. The CDR3 DNA is TGCGCCAGCAGCCAAGGGTCAAGGGGCCAGAACACCGGGGAGCTGTTTTTT.

This clonotype was found many times. The chain couples TRBV28 to TRBJ2-1; D uncertain. V lost 2 bases to trimming and J lost 0 bases, with 5 bases between them. Germline V gene data show CDR1 as MDHEN and CDR2 as SYDVKM. The CDR3 has 14 amino acids. CDR3 nucleotides: TGTGCCAGCAGTTTAATAAGCTCCTACAATGAGCAGTTCTTC. Translated, it gives CASSLISSYNEQFF. Combining the CDR3 with reference TRBV28 and TRBJ2-1 gives the whole variable domain DVKVTQSSRYLVKRTGEKVFLECVQDMDHENMFWYRQDPGLGLRLIYFSYDVKMKEKGDIPEGYSVSREKKERFSLILESASTNQTSMYLCASSLISSYNEQFFGPGTRLTVL.

This clonotype was detected many times. The chain has TRBV5-1 and TRBJ2-1; a possible D gene is TRBD2 (5 bases). CDR3 length equals 15 residues. V lost 5 bases and J 1 base, leaving 13 bases between the germline ends. Germline V gene lookup returns CDR1 SGHRS and CDR2 YFSETQ. CDR3 bases: TGCGCCAGCAGTTTACCAACGGGATCCTACAATGAGCAGTTCTTC. Translated: CASSLPTGSYNEQFF.

This clonotype was observed a handful of times. The rearrangement uses TRBV4-3 and TRBJ2-7; 7 bases line up with TRBD1. Germline V lookup: CDR1 LGHNA, CDR2 YSLEER. With 0 bases clipped from V and 2 bases from J, the junction kept 13 bases outside the gene matches. The CDR3 consists of 18 residues. The CDR3 reads CASSQERQGVAVTYEQYF. The CDR3 nucleotides are TGCGCCAGCAGCCAAGAGAGGCAGGGGGTTGCAGTCACCTACGAGCAGTACTTC.

As regards this clonotype: Just one base apart from a much larger clone, this may be a read error. V gene TRBV6-6 combines with J gene TRBJ2-7; no clear D. V gave up 0 bases and J gave up 4 bases, with 16 bases separating them. The V gene's germline CDR1 is MNHNY and CDR2 SVGAGI (reference sequence). The CDR3 length is 16 residues. This CDR3 reads CASSYSNPSLMYEQYF. Here the CDR3 DNA reads TGTGCCAGCAGTTACTCGAACCCAAGTCTGATGTACGAGCAGTACTTC.

The gene calls are TRBV7-6 and TRBJ2-1; 10 bases fit TRBD2. The germline V gene has CDR1 SGHVS and CDR2 FNYEAQ. Unmatched junction bases numbered 6, after V lost 1 base and J lost 9 bases. The CDR3 contains 15 residues. The CDR3 DNA reads as TGTGCCAGCAGCTTAGAAGCGGGAGGGCCCGGTGAGCAGTTCTTC. It specifies CASSLEAGGPGEQFF.

The chain has TRBV5-1 and TRBJ2-7; unclear D gene. Trimming stripped 0 bases from V and 3 bases from J, with 16 bases between. Looked up from germline, CDR1 is SGHRS and CDR2 is YFSETQ. This CDR3 has 16 amino acids. DNA for the CDR3: TGCGCCAGCAGCTTGGATGCGACATCCAAATTCTACGAGCAGTACTTC. Amino acid sequence: CASSLDATSKFYEQYF.